This T cell receptor (beta chain) was found in a study of cytomegalovirus exposure and HLA in healthy donors. Study-wide results and caveats: In vitro experiments confirmed that a few CMV-associated chains were specific for CMV antigens. HLA-A and HLA-B allele assignments for most subjects were reportedly predicted accurately using TCR beta sequences. Previous analysis showed most TCR beta V segments were productive about 90% or about 30% of the time. Later analysis associated a missense DCLRE1C variant with TCR beta V- and J-gene trimming.

The CDR3 is 15 amino acids. CDR1 is SNHLY and CDR2 is FYNNEI in the germline V gene. V was pared by 5 bases and J by 0 bases, with 7 bases of the junction left unmatched. The PCR was carried out with 60 Vbeta primers and 13 Jbeta primers. The table came from immunoSEQ multiplex PCR; TCRdb's copy has only in-frame clones and leaves some out. This sample's clone table lists 140,000 to 150,000 clones. On this clone itself: What it binds is not known.

This rearrangement joins TRBV2 to TRBJ2-7; 7 positions agree with TRBD1. Input material: PBMCs. The sequence was collected from a male donor in good health and CMV-seronegative. The CDR3, as DNA: TGTGCCAGCAGTACTTTACAGGGGAGCTCCTACGAGCAGTACTTC. Translating gives CASSTLQGSSYEQYF.